This entry lists 8 T cell receptor beta chains sequenced from one sample in a study of T cell changes during pregnancy in multiple sclerosis. Only in-frame clones appear in the TCRdb table, and some are missing; sequencing was by immunoSEQ multiplex PCR. The sample consists of 70,000 to 95,000 clones, about 88% of them appearing once. Sequenced here: peripheral blood, sampled before pregnancy. All receptors derive from a female donor with multiple sclerosis, enrolled in a pregnancy study.

This clone has just a few counts. The chain employs TRBV27 and TRBJ1-1; possibly TRBD1 for D (6 bases). CDR3 length: 15 residues. Trimming took 3 bases from V and 0 from J, leaving 11 bases between them. CDR1 and CDR2 from the germline V gene are MNHEY and SMNVEV (reference sequence). CDR3 loop: CASSFLGQLNTEAFF. CDR3 nucleotides: TGTGCCAGCAGTTTCCTTGGACAGCTGAACACTGAAGCTTTCTTT.

The chain couples TRBV7-8 to TRBJ2-7; D is possibly TRBD2 (6 bases). The CDR3 length is 13 residues. Trimming left V 3 bases short and J 5 bases short, with 11 bases between. Germline V gives CDR1 SGHVS, CDR2 FQNEAQ. DNA for the CDR3: TGTGCCAGCAGCTTTCTGGGAGGTCACGAGCAGTACTTC. Protein product: CASSFLGGHEQYF.

V gene TRBV5-1 combines with J gene TRBJ2-1; a weak D match, TRBD1 (6 bases). Trimming took off 0 bases at V and 12 bases at J, with 13 bases between the two ends. This CDR3 is built from 13 residues. The germline V gene encodes CDR1 SGHRS and CDR2 YFSETQ. CDR3 protein: CASSLAQGQGQFF. Written as DNA, the CDR3 is TGCGCCAGCAGCTTGGCCCAGGGACAAGGGCAGTTCTTC.

This chain links TRBV28 with TRBJ1-2; 8 nucleotides line up with TRBD1. This CDR3 is built from 15 residues. Germline trimming cut 5 bases from V and 3 bases from J; bases unmatched to any gene: 8. Germline values: CDR1 MDHEN, CDR2 SYDVKM. CDR3 in amino acids: CASSVNRGGYYGYTF. The CDR3 nucleotides are TGTGCCAGCAGTGTTAACAGGGGGGGGTACTATGGCTACACCTTC.

This clone was picked up a small number of times. The rearrangement uses TRBV4-1 and TRBJ2-2, with TRBD1 as a possible D gene (5 bases). The CDR3 is 14 residues long. Germline V lookup: CDR1 MGHRA, CDR2 YSYEKL. The germline V and J ends were trimmed by 2 bases and 4 bases, with 8 bases remaining between them. In nucleotides, the CDR3 is TGCGCCAGCAGCCAAATCAGGGTCACCGGGGAGCTGTTTTTT. Residues: CASSQIRVTGELFF.

V gene TRBV6-5 combines with J gene TRBJ2-1; 7 bases line up with TRBD1. Germline trimming cut 0 bases from V and 4 bases from J; bases unmatched to any gene: 6. CDR1 and CDR2 (germline): MNHEY, SVGAGI. CDR3 length: 16 residues. The CDR3, as DNA: TGTGCCAGCAGTTACTCGACAGGGTTAGTTTACAATGAGCAGTTCTTC. Amino acid sequence: CASSYSTGLVYNEQFF.

The rearrangement links TRBV6-5 to TRBJ1-5; no clear D gene. The V gene's germline CDR1 is MNHEY and CDR2 SVGAGI. The V and J ends lost 2 bases and 0 bases respectively, with 8 bases between them. The length of the CDR3 is 15 residues. The CDR3 loop is CASSYGGNSNQPQHF. CDR3 nucleotides: TGTGCCAGCAGTTACGGAGGGAATAGCAATCAGCCCCAGCATTTT.

The V and J genes are TRBV7-3 and TRBJ1-1; no definite D call. This CDR3 is 13 amino acids long. The V and J ends lost 0 bases and 8 bases respectively, with 10 bases between them. Germline lookup yields CDR1 SGHTA and CDR2 FQGTGA. CDR3: CASSLTGRKEAFF. The DNA of the CDR3 is TGTGCCAGCAGCTTAACTGGCAGAAAGGAAGCTTTCTTT.